This is a list of T cell receptor beta chains from one sample in a study of CD8+ T cells in alopecia areata. Sequenced by immunoSEQ multiplex PCR; TCRdb stores in-frame clones only, minus some. The table shows roughly 100,000 clones, with under 90% occurring only once. The material sequenced was CD8+ T cells sorted from blood, taken around week 30, from a patient treated with tofacitinib. The receptors stem from a human donor with alopecia areata. CDR3s include the opening cysteine and the closing phenylalanine or tryptophan. D genes are given only for firm matches. Clone size is shown for a subset of rows, as once, few, many or a class of expanded clone.

j_call | clone_size | v_call | d_call | cdr3_nt | cdr3_aa
TRBJ2-1 | . | TRBV7-8 | TRBD1 | TGTGCCAGCAGCTTATCCGGGACAGGGATTTTGGGTGAGCAGTTCTTC | CASSLSGTGILGEQFF
TRBJ2-6 | few | TRBV4-2 | . | TGTGCCAGCAGCCAAGGTACTGGGGCCAACGTCCTGACTTTC | CASSQGTGANVLTF
TRBJ2-1 | . | TRBV2 | . | TGTGCCAGCCGCTGGGACAATGAGCAGTTCTTC | CASRWDNEQFF
TRBJ2-7 | . | TRBV10-3 | TRBD1 | TGTGCCATCAGTCATCGGGACAGCCCCTACGAGCAGTACTTC | CAISHRDSPYEQYF
TRBJ2-7 | . | TRBV27 | TRBD1 | TGTGCCAGCAGGGGGACAGGGTCCTACGAGCAGTACTTC | CASRGTGSYEQYF
TRBJ1-2 | . | TRBV29-1 | . | TGCAGCGTATTGACCGATACTAACTATGGCTACACCTTC | CSVLTDTNYGYTF
TRBJ2-7 | few | TRBV4-1 | . | TGCGCCAGCAGCCAAGATTTGGCAACCGAGCAGTACTTC | CASSQDLATEQYF
TRBJ2-7 | . | TRBV7-2 | . | TGTGCCAGCAGCTTATCCTTAGGGGGACACTACGAGCAGTACTTC | CASSLSLGGHYEQYF
TRBJ2-5 | . | TRBV12-5 | . | TGTGCTAGTGGTTTGGTAATGGGGGAGACCCAGTACTTC | CASGLVMGETQYF
TRBJ2-1 | . | TRBV27 | TRBD2 | TGTGCCAGCAGTTTGGGCAAGCGGGGCTCCTACAATGAGCAGTTCTTC | CASSLGKRGSYNEQFF
TRBJ2-7 | . | TRBV11-2 | TRBD2 | TGTGCCAGCAGCTTAGATGGGCTAGCGGGAGTAGGAGGGGACGAGCAGTACTTC | CASSLDGLAGVGGDEQYF
TRBJ2-7 | . | TRBV6-5 | TRBD1 | TGTGCCAGCACCGGGACAGGCCACTACGAGCAGTACTTC | CASTGTGHYEQYF
TRBJ2-7 | . | TRBV14 | . | TGTGCCAGCAGCCAAGGGGGATCTTATCTTGCCTACGAGCAGTACTTC | CASSQGGSYLAYEQYF
TRBJ2-7 | . | TRBV7-9 | . | TGTGCCAGCAGCTTTCTCGGACAGAAGTACGAGCAGTACTTC | CASSFLGQKYEQYF
TRBJ2-2 | . | TRBV4-1 | . | TGCGCCAGCAGCCAAGTTGAGGGCCCCGGGGAGCTGTTTTTT | CASSQVEGPGELFF
TRBJ2-2 | . | TRBV11-2 | . | TGTGCCAGCAGCTTAGTCGGTCCAGCCTACGGGGAGCTGTTTTTT | CASSLVGPAYGELFF
TRBJ2-7 | . | TRBV7-2 | . | TGTGCCAGCAGCCCCAACCGGGGCGTAGGCCACGAGCAGTACTTC | CASSPNRGVGHEQYF
TRBJ2-7 | . | TRBV27 | TRBD2 | TGTGCCAGCAGTTTACCCATAGCGGGAGCAAAGGACGAGCAGTACTTC | CASSLPIAGAKDEQYF
TRBJ1-5 | . | TRBV13 | . | TGTGCCAGCAGCTTAGGAGGGCAGCCCCAGCATTTT | CASSLGGQPQHF
TRBJ2-1 | . | TRBV6-5 | . | TGTGAAGCCGGCAATCCGACTGATGAGCAGTTCTTC | CEAGNPTDEQFF
TRBJ2-1 | . | TRBV13 | . | TGTGCCAGCAGCTTAGGGCGGGGGCCCCCGGTTGACAATGAGCAGTTCTTC | CASSLGRGPPVDNEQFF
TRBJ1-5 | . | TRBV7-6 | . | TGTGCCAGCAGCTCGGACGACGGGAGGGATCAGCCCCAGCATTTT | CASSSDDGRDQPQHF
TRBJ1-2 | . | TRBV27 | . | TGTGCCAGCAGTTTACGCCGGGGCCTAAACTATGGCTACACCTTC | CASSLRRGLNYGYTF
TRBJ2-1 | . | TRBV5-1 | . | TGCGCCAGCAGCTTGTTCAGTTACCCTAGCGCCGAGACCTACAATGAGCAGTTCTTC | CASSLFSYPSAETYNEQFF